Detailed here is one TCR beta chain. This specimen comes from a study of blood T cell repertoires in COVID-19. Clones were sequenced by immunoSEQ multiplex PCR, and TCRdb holds only the in-frame ones, with some missing. This sample has around 260,000 clones; around four fifths occur once, and the top ten carry roughly 10%. Sequences were obtained from peripheral blood. The receptor was isolated from a woman between 45 and 60 years old who had recovered from COVID-19.

This CDR3 is CASSASLGADTQYF. As DNA, the CDR3 is TGTGCCAGCAGCGCTTCTCTAGGTGCGGATACGCAGTATTTT. The V gene is TRBV7-2, the J gene TRBJ2-3; D not certain. The germline V and J ends were trimmed by 5 bases and 6 bases, with 15 bases remaining between them. Germline V gene data show CDR1 as SGHTA and CDR2 as FQGNSA. The CDR3 totals 14 residues.